The clone carrying this TCR beta chain has just a few counts. What it recognizes is unknown. The PCR made use of 60 Vbeta and 13 Jbeta primers. Method: immunoSEQ multiplex PCR; TCRdb's copy keeps in-frame clones and lacks some. The sample comprises around 130,000 clones, over 8.5% of which are singletons, and approximately 6% rests with the top ten. The sample belongs to a study of cytomegalovirus exposure and HLA in healthy donors. The overall study: Samples from HLA-typed donors yielded some 85 million unique TCRs in an early data release.

From germline, CDR1 is SGHRS and CDR2 YFSETQ. The germline V and J ends were trimmed by 4 bases and 4 bases, with 11 bases remaining between them. CDR3 length: 13 residues. Overall study results and limits: TCR beta V- and J-gene trimming, according to a later analysis, was linked to a missense DCLRE1C variant. In a later analysis, productive TCRs from donors in an Asian-associated ancestry cluster reportedly carried fewer N-insertions than the cohort mean.

The sequence was obtained from a woman aged 40 to 49 in good health and CMV-seropositive. The rearrangement links TRBV5-1 to TRBJ1-1; D call uncertain. Sequenced: PBMCs. The CDR3 sequence is CASSLTESTEAFF. Written as DNA, the CDR3 is TGCGCCAGCAGCCTTACAGAGAGCACTGAAGCTTTCTTT.